A selection of T cell receptor beta chains follows, all from one sample in a study of blood T cell repertoires in COVID-19. Here immunoSEQ multiplex PCR was the method, and the copy in TCRdb shows in-frame clones only, minus some. The repertoire holds around 480,000 clones, with around 88% as singletons. Sequenced input: peripheral blood. Receptors were obtained from a woman aged 45 to 65 with COVID-19, enrolled during active disease. The CDR3 runs from the conserved cysteine through the conserved F or W. Fields, in order: V gene, J gene, D gene, clone size, CDR3 protein, CDR3 DNA. A D gene is named only where the DNA matches it firmly. Rows may omit the clone size; those that give it use once, few, many or a size class.

>TRBV21-1|TRBJ2-7|.|.
CASSKGLGQQYF
TGTGCCAGCAGCAAAGGGCTAGGCCAGCAGTACTTC
>TRBV7-8|TRBJ1-2|.|.
CASSLDRVDYGYTF
TGTGCCAGCAGCTTAGACAGGGTAGACTATGGCTACACCTTC
>TRBV2|TRBJ2-3|.|.
CASSEDREATDTQYF
TGTGCCAGCAGTGAAGACAGGGAAGCAACAGATACGCAGTATTTT
>TRBV5-1|TRBJ1-2|TRBD1|.
CASSLPRGQGYGYTF
TGCGCCAGCAGCTTACCTAGGGGGCAGGGCTATGGCTACACCTTC
>TRBV10-3|TRBJ1-2|TRBD1|.
CAIRDRKDYTF
TGTGCCATTCGGGACAGGAAAGACTACACCTTC
>TRBV4-1|TRBJ2-7|.|.
CASSPHGTYEQYF
TGCGCCAGCAGCCCCCACGGGACCTACGAGCAGTACTTC
>TRBV4-2|TRBJ2-7|TRBD2|once
CASSHSETSRGEQYF
TGTGCCAGCAGCCACTCCGAGACTAGCCGGGGAGAGCAGTACTTC
>TRBV5-1|TRBJ2-2|TRBD1|.
CASLRGDRSTGELFF
TGCGCCAGCCTCAGAGGGGACAGAAGCACCGGGGAGCTGTTTTTT
>TRBV4-1|TRBJ1-2|TRBD1|.
CASSQDGTVYGYTF
TGCGCCAGCAGCCAAGATGGGACAGTCTATGGCTACACCTTC
>TRBV6-5|TRBJ1-2|.|.
CATERMGADYGYTF
TGTGCCACCGAGAGGATGGGGGCAGACTATGGCTACACCTTC
>TRBV9|TRBJ2-2|.|.
CASSPRQVGGTGELFF
TGTGCCAGCAGCCCAAGACAGGTGGGGGGGACCGGGGAGCTGTTTTTT
>TRBV14|TRBJ2-1|.|.
CASSQSRGSPYNEQFF
TGTGCCAGCAGCCAGAGCCGGGGGTCTCCCTACAATGAGCAGTTCTTC
>TRBV19|TRBJ1-1|TRBD1|.
CASSPQGVNTEAFF
TGTGCCAGTAGTCCCCAGGGGGTGAACACTGAAGCTTTCTTT
>TRBV9|TRBJ1-1|.|.
CASSGSTDTEAFF
TGTGCCAGCAGCGGCTCCACAGACACTGAAGCTTTCTTT
>TRBV29-1|TRBJ2-2|.|.
CSVKGQMTGELFF
TGCAGCGTCAAAGGACAGATGACCGGGGAGCTGTTTTTT
>TRBV19|TRBJ1-1|TRBD1|.
CASSSARGRGTEAFF
TGTGCCAGTAGTTCCGCCAGGGGGCGCGGAACTGAAGCTTTCTTT
>TRBV5-1|TRBJ2-5|TRBD2|.
CASSMGGETQYF
TGCGCCAGCTCTATGGGGGGGGAGACCCAGTACTTC
>TRBV21-1|TRBJ1-2|.|.
CASSKVGGSGGYTF
TGTGCCAGCAGCAAAGTAGGGGGTTCTGGAGGCTACACCTTC
>TRBV5-5|TRBJ2-7|TRBD2|.
CASSLASGAHEQYF
TGTGCCAGCAGCTTGGCTAGCGGGGCCCACGAGCAGTACTTC
>TRBV4-1|TRBJ2-7|.|.
CASSQDRGASYEQYF
TGCGCCAGCAGCCAAGATAGGGGCGCCTCCTACGAGCAGTACTTC
>TRBV5-6|TRBJ2-1|.|.
CASRFQGGGRNEQFF
TGTGCCAGCAGATTTCAGGGGGGCGGGCGAAATGAGCAGTTCTTC
>TRBV4-1|TRBJ1-1|TRBD1|few
CASSQTGQGVAFF
TGCGCCAGCAGCCAAACTGGACAGGGGGTTGCTTTCTTT
>TRBV5-1|TRBJ2-3|TRBD1|.
CASSPGTGFTTDTQYF
TGCGCCAGCAGCCCCGGGACAGGGTTTACTACAGATACGCAGTATTTT
>TRBV24-1|TRBJ2-3|TRBD1|.
CATSDPRQGVTDTQYF
TGTGCCACCAGTGATCCCCGACAGGGGGTCACAGATACGCAGTATTTT
>TRBV5-5|TRBJ1-5|TRBD1|.
CASSLGTGGVQPQHF
TGTGCCAGCAGCTTGGGGACAGGGGGTGTTCAGCCCCAGCATTTT
>TRBV30|TRBJ2-1|TRBD2|few
CAWSVLASGVHNEQFF
TGTGCCTGGAGTGTATTGGCTAGCGGGGTCCACAATGAGCAGTTCTTC
>TRBV3-1/TRBV3-2|TRBJ1-5|TRBD1|.
CASSQGATGTEPQHF
TGTGCCAGCAGCCAAGGGGCCACAGGGACAGAGCCCCAGCATTTT
>TRBV5-4|TRBJ2-1|.|.
CASSTGGGQNYNEQFF
TGTGCCAGCAGCACGGGGGGGGGACAGAACTACAATGAGCAGTTCTTC
>TRBV5-1|TRBJ2-2|TRBD1|.
CASSLVGQADTGELFF
TGCGCCAGCAGCTTGGTGGGACAGGCCGACACCGGGGAGCTGTTTTTT
>TRBV2|TRBJ1-3|.|.
CASSVNRGNTIYF
TGTGCCAGCAGTGTTAACAGGGGAAACACCATATATTTT
>TRBV4-1|TRBJ1-5|.|.
CASSHLTQGLNQPQHF
TGCGCCAGCAGCCACCTTACACAGGGCTTAAATCAGCCCCAGCATTTT
>TRBV7-7|TRBJ2-2|.|.
CASSPQPGIFNTGELFF
TGTGCCAGCAGCCCCCAACCAGGGATATTCAACACCGGGGAGCTGTTTTTT
>TRBV28|TRBJ1-2|.|.
CASSLGRSAGSGYTF
TGTGCCAGCAGTTTAGGGAGGTCGGCGGGGAGTGGCTACACCTTC
>TRBV18|TRBJ2-1|TRBD2|.
CASSPPEAGGYNEQFF
TGTGCCAGCTCACCACCGGAAGCGGGGGGATACAATGAGCAGTTCTTC
>TRBV2|TRBJ2-1|TRBD2|.
CASSGLTSGYNEQFF
TGTGCCAGCAGTGGGCTCACTAGCGGCTACAATGAGCAGTTCTTC
>TRBV19|TRBJ1-4|TRBD1|once
CASSTGQGNRNEKLFF
TGTGCCAGTAGCACGGGACAGGGGAACCGTAATGAAAAACTGTTTTTT
>TRBV7-9|TRBJ1-2|.|.
CASSLAREIANYGYTF
TGTGCCAGCAGCTTAGCGCGAGAAATCGCTAACTATGGCTACACCTTC
>TRBV21-1|TRBJ1-1|.|.
CASVWTGACTEAFF
TGTGCCAGCGTATGGACAGGGGCTTGCACTGAAGCTTTCTTT
>TRBV5-6|TRBJ2-7|.|.
CASSLSSEGDYEQYF
TGTGCCAGCAGCTTGTCATCTGAGGGGGACTACGAGCAGTACTTC
>TRBV6-5|TRBJ1-5|.|.
CASKRSNRENPQHF
TGTGCCAGCAAAAGGTCGAACAGGGAGAATCCCCAGCATTTT
>TRBV7-8|TRBJ2-7|.|.
CASSLAAGYIGPYEQYF
TGTGCCAGCAGCTTAGCAGCGGGTTACATCGGGCCCTACGAGCAGTACTTC
>TRBV5-1|TRBJ2-3|.|.
CASSLGLGGDTQYF
TGCGCCAGCAGCCTCGGGTTAGGGGGAGATACGCAGTATTTT
>TRBV30|TRBJ2-3|TRBD2|.
CAWSVAAGLLEAQYF
TGTGCCTGGAGTGTGGCAGCGGGGCTCCTGGAGGCGCAGTATTTT
>TRBV5-6|TRBJ1-3|.|.
CASSLGLAGSTGNTIYF
TGTGCCAGCAGCTTGGGGTTGGCAGGTTCTACTGGAAACACCATATATTTT
>TRBV5-8|TRBJ1-6|.|once
CASSTLSEGSPLHF
TGTGCCAGCAGCACACTTTCGGAGGGCTCACCCCTCCACTTT
>TRBV21-1|TRBJ2-1|.|.
CASSKAGLREQFF
TGTGCCAGCAGCAAAGCGGGCTTGCGTGAGCAGTTCTTC
>TRBV11-3|TRBJ2-7|TRBD2|.
CASSLEKSGGTYEQYF
TGTGCCAGCAGCTTAGAGAAAAGCGGGGGTACCTACGAGCAGTACTTC
>TRBV9|TRBJ1-2|.|.
CASSGRTGNYGYTF
TGTGCCAGCAGCGGAAGGACGGGGAACTATGGCTACACCTTC
>TRBV12-3/TRBV12-4|TRBJ2-1|.|.
CASSLGGGQQFF
TGTGCCAGCAGTTTGGGGGGGGGACAACAGTTCTTC
>TRBV6-5|TRBJ1-1|.|.
CASKFSIETEAFF
TGTGCCAGCAAATTTAGTATCGAGACTGAAGCTTTCTTT
>TRBV12-5|TRBJ1-2|TRBD1|.
CASGLVPPTGDGYTF
TGTGCTAGTGGTTTGGTTCCACCTACAGGGGACGGCTACACCTTC
>TRBV18|TRBJ2-1|TRBD1|.
CASSVGGTGLYEQFF
TGTGCCAGCTCAGTCGGAGGGACAGGGCTCTATGAGCAGTTCTTC